This paragraph reports one T cell receptor (beta chain). RNA totalling roughly 0.45 to 1 ug underwent reverse transcription with random hexamers. TCRdb analysed the immunoSEQ multiplex PCR reads with MiXCR anew, one entry per CDR3 protein. The data hold 150,000 to 180,000 distinct CDR3 sequences, with 95% to 96% observed a single time. Patients with stable or active relapsing-remitting disease, all of them treatment-naive, made up the multiple sclerosis controls. This sample was taken from a study of CD8 T cells in Susac syndrome. CDR3 length: 14 residues. Germline values: CDR1 SGHTA, CDR2 FQGNSA. V dropped 2 bases and J dropped 6 bases, with 11 bases sitting between them.

The sample consisted of CD8+ T cells from PBMCs. The chain employs TRBV7-2 and TRBJ2-4, with a tentative D call TRBD1 (6 bases). The clonotype comes from a human donor with multiple sclerosis. In DNA, the CDR3 is TGTGCCAGCAGCTTATCACACAGGGCAAACATTCAGTACTTC. Translating gives CASSLSHRANIQYF.